This T cell receptor (beta chain) was captured by sequencing in a study of blood T cell repertoires in COVID-19. Study in general: Samples representing acute and convalescent COVID-19 were sourced from the United States, Italy and Spain. PBMCs, B-cell-depleted T cells, or T cells were the source of the cDNA or gDNA that made up the material.

Original data processing: Scientists estimated how many nucleated cells there were by amplifying reference gene primers. Sequencing used immunoSEQ multiplex PCR; TCRdb keeps in-frame clones, though not all of them. V, J and clone size are taken as reported in that table, and D and trimming were inferred from the DNA itself. The sample includes a few hundred thousand clones, around 83% seen only once; the top ten take 5.1%. Two negative PCRs, clearance, or symptom resolution had been documented for recovered Cohort 3 donors. The V segment lost 2 bases and the J segment 4 bases; nucleotides outside the gene matches: 2. The CDR3 has 14 residues. From germline, CDR1 is LGHDT and CDR2 YNNKEL (reference sequence).

Sequencing was done on a sample of PBMCs or T cells enriched from blood (not recorded which). The receptor was isolated from a woman between 45 and 60 years old who had recovered from COVID-19. This chain links TRBV3-1 (or the pseudogene TRBV3-2) with TRBJ1-3, with 7 bases that match TRBD1. The CDR3: CASSQTGDGNTIYF. CDR3 coding DNA: TGTGCCAGCAGCCAAACAGGGGACGGAAACACCATATATTTT.